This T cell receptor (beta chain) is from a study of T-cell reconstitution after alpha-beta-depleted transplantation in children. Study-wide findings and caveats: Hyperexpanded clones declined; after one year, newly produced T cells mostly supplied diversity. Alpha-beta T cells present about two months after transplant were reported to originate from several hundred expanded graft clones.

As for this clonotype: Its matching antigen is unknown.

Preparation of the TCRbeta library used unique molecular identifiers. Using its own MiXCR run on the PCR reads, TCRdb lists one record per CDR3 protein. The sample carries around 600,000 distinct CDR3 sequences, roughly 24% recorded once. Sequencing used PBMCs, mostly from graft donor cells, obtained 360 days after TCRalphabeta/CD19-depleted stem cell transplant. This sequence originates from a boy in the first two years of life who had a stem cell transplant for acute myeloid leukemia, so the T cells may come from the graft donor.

In nucleotides, the CDR3 is TGTGCCAGCAGCTTACCCTACACAGGGACCGGGGAGCTGTTTTTT. It encodes CASSLPYTGTGELFF. The V call is TRBV7-8, the J call TRBJ2-2; D is perhaps TRBD1 (6 bases). The length of the CDR3 is 15 residues. V lost 2 bases to trimming and J lost 5 bases, with 12 bases between them. CDR1 is SGHVS and CDR2 is FQNEAQ in the germline V gene. Based on the CDR3 plus reference TRBV7-8 and TRBJ2-2, the full variable domain is GAGVSQSPRYKVAKRGQDVALRCDPISGHVSLFWYQQALGQGPEFLTYFQNEAQLDKSGLPSDRFFAERPEGSVSTLKIQRTQQEDSAVYLCASSLPYTGTGELFFGEGSRLTVL.